This is a list of T cell receptor beta chains from one sample in a study of cytomegalovirus exposure and HLA in healthy donors. Clones were read by immunoSEQ multiplex PCR, and TCRdb kept only the in-frame ones, dropping some. This table has 110,000 to 150,000 clones, 91% appearing once. The sequencing input was PBMCs. The receptors originated from a young man in good health and CMV-seronegative. Each CDR3 is given with its conserved first and last residue. D genes are given only for firm matches. The size of a clone is reported for some rows only, either as once, few or many, or as a class for expanded clones.

TRBJ2-7 TRBV9 few - TGTGCCAGCTCTTCGGGGTACGAGCAGTACTTC CASSSGYEQYF
TRBJ2-2 TRBV7-9 - - TGTGCCAGCAGCCCCCGAGGGTACACCGGGGAGCTGTTTTTT CASSPRGYTGELFF
TRBJ2-2 TRBV15 - TRBD2 TGTGCCACCAGCAGAGATCGGGCTAGCGGGGTCACCGGGGAGCTGTTTTTT CATSRDRASGVTGELFF
TRBJ2-7 TRBV5-8 - TRBD1 TGTGCCAGCAGCCCCTCAGGCGACAGGGGGTTGTACGAGCAGTACTTC CASSPSGDRGLYEQYF
TRBJ2-2 TRBV19 - TRBD2 TGTGCCAGTAGCGCTCCGCATCTAGCGGGAGGGCTGGGCACCGGGGAGCTGTTTTTT CASSAPHLAGGLGTGELFF
TRBJ2-5 TRBV6-4 - TRBD2 TGTGCCAGCAGTGAAGCGGGGGGGCAAGAGACCCAGTACTTC CASSEAGGQETQYF
TRBJ1-5 TRBV27 - - TGTGCCAGCAGTTTAGGTGGAGGCGGGCAGCCCCAGCATTTT CASSLGGGGQPQHF
TRBJ2-1 TRBV7-8 - TRBD2 TGTGCCAGCAGCCACTGGACTAGCGGGGGGGCCTTGAATGAGCAGTTCTTC CASSHWTSGGALNEQFF
TRBJ1-1 TRBV9 - - TGTGCCAGCAGCGTGACTGAGGAGGGCACTGAAGCTTTCTTT CASSVTEEGTEAFF
TRBJ2-4 TRBV27 - TRBD1 TGTGCCAGCAGGGATACAGGGGGAAATCACATTCAGTACTTC CASRDTGGNHIQYF
TRBJ2-5 TRBV7-9 once TRBD1 TGTGCCAGCAGCTTAGATGGGGCAGGGGGCGAGACCCAGTACTTC CASSLDGAGGETQYF
TRBJ1-4 TRBV5-1 - TRBD1 TGCGCCAGCAGCTCAGGACAGGGAGGAGAAAAACTGTTTTTT CASSSGQGGEKLFF
TRBJ1-1 TRBV11-2 - - TGTGCCAGCAGCCCTCGGGCTCTGGCGGGGAACACTGAAGCTTTCTTT CASSPRALAGNTEAFF
TRBJ1-1 TRBV7-3 - - TGTGCCAGCAGCTTAAACGGGGGCACTGAAGCTTTCTTT CASSLNGGTEAFF
TRBJ2-2 TRBV5-4 - - TGTGCCAGCAGCTTCCGGACAGAGAACACCGGGGAGCTGTTTTTT CASSFRTENTGELFF
TRBJ1-5 TRBV19 - - TGTGCCAGTAGCGAGGACAGTTATCAGCCCCAGCATTTT CASSEDSYQPQHF
TRBJ2-7 TRBV6-5 - TRBD2 TGTGCCAGCAGTTACGGGGGGGAAGGCTACGAGCAGTACTTC CASSYGGEGYEQYF
TRBJ2-7 TRBV7-2 - TRBD2 TGTGCCAGCAGCTTAGTTGGGGGGGGATCTCTCTACGAGCAGTACTTC CASSLVGGGSLYEQYF
TRBJ1-5 TRBV4-1 - - TGCGCCAGCAGCCCGATAGGGGGAATGGGCAATCAGCCCCAGCATTTT CASSPIGGMGNQPQHF
TRBJ2-7 TRBV5-5 - TRBD1 TGTGCCAGCAGCGCTCGGGACAGCTTCTACGAGCAGTACTTC CASSARDSFYEQYF
TRBJ1-1 TRBV7-2 - - TGTGCCAGCAGCTTAGCTGGAACAGGTTATGGTGAAGCTTTCTTT CASSLAGTGYGEAFF
TRBJ1-5 TRBV19 - - TGTGCCAGTAGCCCGGGTCTCAATCAGCCCCAGCATTTT CASSPGLNQPQHF
TRBJ2-2 TRBV13 - - TGTGCCAGCAGCAGTGGACAGTGGAACACCGGGGAGCTGTTTTTT CASSSGQWNTGELFF
TRBJ2-3 TRBV9 - - TGTGCCAGCAGCGCCGGGGGCGGGAGCTCAGATACGCAGTATTTT CASSAGGGSSDTQYF
TRBJ2-3 TRBV11-3 - TRBD2 TGTGCCAGCAGCTTAGCCCTAGCGGGAGGAACAGATACGCAGTATTTT CASSLALAGGTDTQYF
TRBJ1-2 TRBV6-1 - TRBD1 TGTGCCAGCATGAAGCGGGACAGGGGTGGCTACACCTTC CASMKRDRGGYTF
TRBJ2-7 TRBV5-1 - TRBD1 TGCGCCAGCAGCCCCACCGGACAGGCCGACGAGCAGTACTTC CASSPTGQADEQYF
TRBJ1-1 TRBV7-6 - - TGTGCCAGCAGCTTGGGGGAGGACACTGAAGCTTTCTTT CASSLGEDTEAFF
TRBJ2-7 TRBV9 - - TGTGCCAGCAGCGTAGGAGACACGACCTACGAGCAGTACTTC CASSVGDTTYEQYF
TRBJ2-2 TRBV6-4 - - TGTGCCACGCGGGTAGAGGGTTCTACCGGGGAGCTGTTTTTT CATRVEGSTGELFF
TRBJ2-5 TRBV6-5 once - TGTGCCAGCAGTTACGGGGACACCTCGGGGACAGAGACCCAGTACTTC CASSYGDTSGTETQYF
TRBJ2-5 TRBV27 - - TGTGCCAGCAGGTCACTAGGATCTATCGAGACCCAGTACTTC CASRSLGSIETQYF
TRBJ1-1 TRBV5-1 - TRBD1 TGCGCCAGCAGCTTGGAGGGACAGGTAAACCGAATGAACACTGAAGCTTTCTTT CASSLEGQVNRMNTEAFF
TRBJ2-4 TRBV13 few - TGTGCCAGCAGCTCCAGGGGAACAGCCAAAAACATTCAGTACTTC CASSSRGTAKNIQYF
TRBJ2-3 TRBV29-1 - TRBD1 TGCAGCGTTGAGGGGCTAGGACAGGGTCCAGATACGCAGTATTTT CSVEGLGQGPDTQYF
TRBJ1-5 TRBV6-5 - - TGTGCCAGCAGTGTTGACAGAGCCCCCGATCAGCCCCAGCATTTT CASSVDRAPDQPQHF
TRBJ1-1 TRBV9 - TRBD1 TGTGCCAGCACCCTGACAGGGTCGGGCACTGAAGCTTTCTTT CASTLTGSGTEAFF
TRBJ2-7 TRBV6-5 - TRBD1 TGTGCCAGCAGTTACTCATGGACAGGGACCTACGAGCAGTACTTC CASSYSWTGTYEQYF
TRBJ2-1 TRBV5-1 - TRBD2 TGCGCCAGCGGAGCGGGGGCTTACAATGAGCAGTTCTTC CASGAGAYNEQFF
TRBJ2-1 TRBV27 - - TGTGCCAGCAGTCCCACGGGTAACTCCTACAATGAGCAGTTCTTC CASSPTGNSYNEQFF
TRBJ2-3 TRBV11-2 - TRBD2 TGTGCCAGCAGCTTGTGGACTAGCGGGGACCGCACAGATACGCAGTATTTT CASSLWTSGDRTDTQYF
TRBJ1-4 TRBV9 - TRBD1 TGTGCCAGCAGCGTGACAGGGAGCCCAACTAATGAAAAACTGTTTTTT CASSVTGSPTNEKLFF
TRBJ2-6 TRBV4-3 - TRBD1 TGCGCCAGCAGCCACAGGGGGCTCGGGGCCAACGTCCTGACTTTC CASSHRGLGANVLTF
TRBJ2-2 TRBV27 - TRBD2 TGTGCCAGCAGTAAAGGACTAGCGGGAACCGGGGAGCTGTTTTTT CASSKGLAGTGELFF
TRBJ1-3 TRBV5-5 - - TGTGCCAGCAGCACCGAACAGGGCTCTGGAAACACCATATATTTT CASSTEQGSGNTIYF
TRBJ2-2 TRBV6-5 - - TGTGCCAGCAGTTATGAGTCCGGGGAGCTGTTTTTT CASSYESGELFF
TRBJ1-2 TRBV14 - - TGTGCCAGCAGCCAAGTTGCGCGAACCATCTATGGCTACACCTTC CASSQVARTIYGYTF
TRBJ2-5 TRBV7-7 once - TGTGCCAGCAGCCTGACGGGGGGCCTACAAGAGACCCAGTACTTC CASSLTGGLQETQYF
TRBJ2-1 TRBV16 - TRBD2 TGTGCCAGCAGCCAATCGGGACTAGCGGGCGACAATGAGCAGTTCTTC CASSQSGLAGDNEQFF
TRBJ2-3 TRBV15 - - TGTGCCACCAGCAGAGCTCCTACTCTACTACTTACAGATACGCAGTATTTT CATSRAPTLLLTDTQYF
TRBJ1-4 TRBV5-5 - TRBD1 TGTGCCAGCAGCTCACAGGGGGCGCCTAATGAAAAACTGTTTTTT CASSSQGAPNEKLFF
TRBJ1-3 TRBV27 - - TGTGCCAGCAGGGGAGCGGGTACTGGAAACACCATATATTTT CASRGAGTGNTIYF
TRBJ1-2 TRBV7-3 - - TGTGCCAGCAGCTTAGACCCACAGGGCTCGAGTGGCTACACCTTC CASSLDPQGSSGYTF
TRBJ2-3 TRBV10-3 - TRBD2 TGTGCCACGGGACTAGCGGGGGCGAGGACAGATACGCAGTATTTT CATGLAGARTDTQYF
TRBJ1-5 TRBV25-1 - - TGTGCCAGCCCTCTCCCTCAGGGCAATCAGCCCCAGCATTTT CASPLPQGNQPQHF
TRBJ2-4 TRBV19 - - TGTGCCAGTAGTGCCAAATTGCACTCCAAAAACATTCAGTACTTC CASSAKLHSKNIQYF
TRBJ2-5 TRBV6-1 - - TGTGCCAGCAGCCAGGGTGCCCAGGGGACCCAGTACTTC CASSQGAQGTQYF
TRBJ2-1 TRBV2 - TRBD2 TGTGCCAGCAGGCGGGGGGGGGAGCAGTTCTTC CASRRGGEQFF
TRBJ2-7 TRBV25-1 - TRBD1 TGTGCCAGCAGTGCCCCCGGGACAGGTGTCCACGAGCAGTACTTC CASSAPGTGVHEQYF
TRBJ2-2 TRBV11-3 - TRBD1 TGTGCCAGCAGACATGGACAGGGAAGGTCGGACACCGGGGAGCTGTTTTTT CASRHGQGRSDTGELFF